This T cell receptor beta chain is drawn from a study of cytomegalovirus exposure and HLA in healthy donors. Study details: In an earlier analysis, around 120 million unique TCR beta sequences were found from 200 million or so T cells.

It was with 60 Vbeta and 13 Jbeta primers that the PCR ran. Here immunoSEQ multiplex PCR was the method, and the copy in TCRdb shows in-frame clones only, minus some. The sample includes a few hundred thousand clones, about 75% of them seen just once. This sequence originates from a man aged 18-30 years in good health and CMV-seronegative. The sample comprised PBMCs.

Here the CDR3 reads CASSSPQDTQYF. The CDR3 DNA is TGTGCCAGCAGCTCCCCCCAGGATACGCAGTATTTT. The J gene is TRBJ2-3, the V gene TRBV7-9, with D unclear. The V and J ends lost 4 bases and 6 bases respectively, with 8 bases between them. This CDR3 has 12 residues. The V gene's germline CDR1 is SEHNR and CDR2 FQNEAQ (reference sequence).